Listed below are T cell receptor beta chains from one sample, sequenced in a study of radiation and T cells in renal cell carcinoma. TCRdb's table, derived via immunoSEQ multiplex PCR, lists solely in-frame clones and lacks some. The sample yields some 150,000 clones, around nine tenths seen once. The sample here was blood, taken from a patient whose treatment included radiotherapy and nephrectomy. The receptors were sampled from a woman aged 50 to 60 with renal cell carcinoma. Each CDR3 is given with its conserved first and last residue. Fields, in order: D gene, V gene, clone size, J gene, CDR3 protein, CDR3 DNA. A D gene is named only where the DNA matches it firmly. Clone size is not always given. Where it is, it says once, few, many or a class for expanded clones.

NA	TRBV19	NA	TRBJ2-4	CASSGARNLAKNIQYF	TGTGCCAGTAGTGGGGCAAGGAATCTAGCCAAAAACATTCAGTACTTC
TRBD1	TRBV2	NA	TRBJ1-2	CASIQGANYGYTF	TGTGCCAGCATTCAGGGGGCTAACTATGGCTACACCTTC
NA	TRBV7-9	NA	TRBJ1-2	CASSLTEYGYTF	TGTGCCAGCAGCTTAACCGAGTATGGCTACACCTTC
TRBD1	TRBV19	NA	TRBJ2-2	CASSETGGAGYGELFF	TGTGCCAGTAGTGAAACAGGGGGCGCAGGTTACGGGGAGCTGTTTTTT
NA	TRBV18	NA	TRBJ1-1	CASSPLGTGTEAFF	TGTGCCAGCTCACCGCTCGGGACCGGCACTGAAGCTTTCTTT
NA	TRBV6-1	NA	TRBJ1-1	CASAKNTEAFF	TGTGCCAGCGCCAAAAACACTGAAGCTTTCTTT
TRBD2	TRBV9	NA	TRBJ2-5	CASSAFSGYQETQYF	TGTGCCAGCAGCGCCTTTAGCGGGTACCAAGAGACCCAGTACTTC
NA	TRBV30	NA	TRBJ2-3	CAWSAPGEGADTQYF	TGTGCCTGGAGTGCTCCGGGGGAGGGGGCAGATACGCAGTATTTT
NA	TRBV7-2	NA	TRBJ1-5	CASSLGPSNQPQHF	TGTGCCAGCAGCTTAGGCCCTAGCAATCAGCCCCAGCATTTT
TRBD1	TRBV7-2	NA	TRBJ1-1	CASSPRDRLNTEAFF	TGTGCCAGCAGCCCACGGGACAGATTGAACACTGAAGCTTTCTTT
NA	TRBV28	NA	TRBJ1-2	CASSLGQGDTYGYTF	TGTGCCAGCAGTTTGGGCCAGGGTGACACTTATGGCTACACCTTC
NA	TRBV27	NA	TRBJ2-7	CASSSWGEQYF	TGTGCCAGCAGTAGCTGGGGCGAGCAGTACTTC
NA	TRBV19	NA	TRBJ1-5	CASSMGRAGNQPQHF	TGTGCCAGTAGTATGGGGCGCGCGGGCAATCAGCCCCAGCATTTT
TRBD2	TRBV7-3	NA	TRBJ2-1	CASSERGTSVYNEQFF	TGTGCCAGCAGCGAACGGGGGACTAGCGTGTACAATGAGCAGTTCTTC
TRBD2	TRBV6-4	NA	TRBJ2-3	CASAPSGGGTDTQYF	TGTGCCAGCGCCCCTTCCGGGGGGGGAACAGATACGCAGTATTTT
TRBD1	TRBV10-1	once	TRBJ2-1	CASSDRGQLEGEQFF	TGCGCCAGCAGTGACAGGGGGCAACTGGAGGGTGAGCAGTTCTTC
TRBD1	TRBV4-2	once	TRBJ1-3	CASSQDRTGIGNTIYF	TGTGCCAGCAGCCAAGATCGGACAGGGATCGGAAACACCATATATTTT
NA	TRBV11-2	NA	TRBJ2-6	CASSRNSGANVLTF	TGTGCCAGCAGCAGGAACTCTGGGGCCAACGTCCTGACTTTC
NA	TRBV5-6	NA	TRBJ2-1	CASSFPWSREQFF	TGTGCCAGCAGCTTTCCCTGGAGTCGGGAGCAGTTCTTC
NA	TRBV4-3	NA	TRBJ2-7	CASSLDLLYEQYF	TGCGCCAGCAGTTTAGACTTGCTCTACGAGCAGTACTTC
NA	TRBV7-2	NA	TRBJ1-5	CASSLTQGNQPQHF	TGTGCCAGCAGCTTAACACAGGGCAATCAGCCCCAGCATTTT
NA	TRBV7-9	once	TRBJ2-3	CASSGQKRDFTDTQYF	TGTGCCAGCAGCGGCCAGAAACGGGACTTCACAGATACGCAGTATTTT